This T cell receptor beta chain was retrieved from a study of CD8 T cells in ankylosing spondylitis. Study-level points and caveats: According to the report, clones linked to the disease were significantly enriched in matched synovial fluid samples taken from ankylosing spondylitis patients. Seemingly distinctive of ankylosing spondylitis blood was a TCR beta motif formed by eight highly homologous variants.

Quantitative 5'-RACE with molecular barcodes was used to make the TCR beta libraries. TCRdb re-analysed the 5' RACE reads in MiXCR, keeping a single row per CDR3 protein. The sample includes about 540,000 distinct CDR3 sequences, 10% to 15% of them seen just once. Comments on this clonotype: Its cognate antigen is unknown.

This CDR3 has 16 residues. Unmatched junction bases numbered 9, after V lost 4 bases and J lost 5 bases. The germline V gene encodes CDR1 DFQATT and CDR2 SNEGSKA (reference sequence). Sequencing was performed on blood, either unsorted or a sorted T cell fraction (not recorded which). The chain is built from TRBV20-1 and TRBJ1-6; 9 bases align to TRBD1. This TCR was sampled from a male donor with ankylosing spondylitis. The CDR3 loop is CSATRDRVVNNSPLHF. The CDR3 region has the DNA TGCAGTGCTACCAGGGACAGGGTTGTTAATAATTCACCCCTCCACTTT.